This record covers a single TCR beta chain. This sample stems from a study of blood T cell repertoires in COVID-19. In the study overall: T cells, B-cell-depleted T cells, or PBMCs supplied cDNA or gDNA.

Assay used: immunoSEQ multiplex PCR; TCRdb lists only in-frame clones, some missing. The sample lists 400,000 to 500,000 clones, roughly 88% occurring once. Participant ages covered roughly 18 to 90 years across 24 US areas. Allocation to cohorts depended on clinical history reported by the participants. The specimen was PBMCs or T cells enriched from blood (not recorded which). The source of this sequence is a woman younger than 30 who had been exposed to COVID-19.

The CDR3 DNA reads TGTGCCAGCAGCTTAGGGACAGGACGAAAGAGCGGTCAGCCCCAGCATTTT. Translation gives CASSLGTGRKSGQPQHF. The chain links TRBV11-2 to TRBJ1-5, with TRBD1 matching 7 bases. The CDR3 extends over 17 amino acids. V lost 1 base and J lost 6; bases outside the gene matches: 12. CDR1 is SGHAT and CDR2 is FQNNGV in the germline V gene.